The table lists the clone carrying this T cell receptor (beta chain) with many counts. V was pared by 4 bases and J by 0 bases, with 20 bases between. Germline assignment: CDR1 SGDLS and CDR2 YYNGEE. This CDR3 spans 18 amino acids. The data originate from a study of kidney transplant recipient with SARS-CoV-2 infection. TCRdb re-called the reads through MiXCR, storing one row per CDR3 protein. The top ten clones hold almost 7.5% of a sample with some 220,000 distinct CDR3 sequences, under 30% of them seen once. This material consisted of a blood sample, taken at baseline and on day 111 from a kidney transplant recipient. V is TRBV9 and J is TRBJ1-3; TRBD1 is a possible D gene (6 bases). The sequence was obtained from a male patient in his thirties who had COVID-19 and was a kidney transplant recipient. The T cells may come from the graft donor. The CDR3 coding sequence is TGTGCCAGCAGCACAAATGAAATTACAGGGAACTCTGGAAACACCATATATTTT. Translation gives CASSTNEITGNSGNTIYF.